What follows are 11 T cell receptor beta chains derived from one specimen sequenced in a study of T cells after posttransplantation cyclophosphamide. Profiled with immunoSEQ multiplex PCR; TCRdb holds only in-frame clones, not every one. Singletons are absent from the sample, which has roughly 49,000 clones. The specimen sequenced was PBMCs. The receptors derive from a man aged 40-55 years in good health, CMV-negative, and a related stem cell transplant donor.

This clone has at least ten counts. This chain joins TRBV6-1 and TRBJ2-5, with TRBD1 identical over 9 bases. The CDR3 loop spans 14 amino acids. Germline CDR1 MNHNS, CDR2 SASEGT. The V and J ends lost 11 bases and 0 bases, in that order; junction bases with no gene match: 7. CDR3 coding DNA: TGTGCCGGAGGGACAGGGAAAAACCAAGAGACCCAGTACTTC. Translating it yields CAGGTGKNQETQYF.

This clone was recorded at least ten times. V and J are TRBV18 and TRBJ2-1, with D tentatively TRBD2 (5 bases). The CDR3 extends over 14 amino acids. The germline V gene has CDR1 KGHSH and CDR2 LQKENI. V shed 0 bases and J shed 4 bases, with 7 bases lying between them. This CDR3 reads CASSPPRGYNEQFF. CDR3 nucleotide sequence: TGTGCCAGCTCACCACCACGCGGGTACAATGAGCAGTTCTTC.

This clone was counted ten times or more. V and J are TRBV5-1 and TRBJ2-7; TRBD1 matches 7 bases. This CDR3 has 14 amino acids. CDR1 is SGHRS, CDR2 YFSETQ, per germline. With V trimmed by 3 bases and J by 1 base, 4 bases remained unmatched. The DNA of the CDR3 is TGCGCCAGCAGCTCCCAGGGACAGTCCTACGAGCAGTACTTC. It specifies CASSSQGQSYEQYF.

The table lists this clone with many counts. The J gene is TRBJ2-7, the V gene TRBV14, with D possibly TRBD2 on 5 matching bases. The CDR3 length is 16 residues. Per germline, CDR1 SGHDN and CDR2 FVKESK. Trimming cost V 4 bases and J 3 bases, with 19 bases left between them. The CDR3 reads CASSLSTRPKIYEQYF. As DNA, the CDR3 is TGTGCCAGCAGCCTATCTACTAGGCCGAAAATCTACGAGCAGTACTTC. The full variable domain, in which reference TRBV14 and TRBJ2-7 provide the parts outside the CDR3, is EAGVTQFPSHSVIEKGQTVTLRCDPISGHDNLYWYRRVMGKEIKFLLHFVKESKQDESGMPNNRFLAERTGGTYSTLKVQPAELEDSGVYFCASSLSTRPKIYEQYFGPGTRLTVT.

This clone was recorded at least ten times. This chain uses TRBV19 with TRBJ1-1, with 8 positions matching TRBD1. This CDR3 comprises 13 residues. V lost 6 bases and J lost 3; bases outside the gene matches: 3. Germline V gives CDR1 LNHDA, CDR2 SQIVND (reference sequence). The CDR3 reads CASSDRGYTEAFF. The CDR3 region has the DNA TGTGCCAGTAGCGACAGGGGATACACTGAAGCTTTCTTT.

At least ten counts were recorded for this clone. The chain links TRBV18 to TRBJ1-1, with D possibly TRBD1 on 6 matching bases. The length of the CDR3 is 13 residues. The germline V gene encodes CDR1 KGHSH and CDR2 LQKENI. Between the trimmed V and J ends, which lost 5 bases and 5 bases, there was a span of 12 bases. CDR3 sequence (DNA): TGTGCCAGCTCAACAACAGGGAAAACTGAAGCTTTCTTT. This sequence encodes CASSTTGKTEAFF. Drawing the rest from reference TRBV18 and TRBJ1-1, the complete variable domain is NAGVMQNPRHLVRRRGQEARLRCSPMKGHSHVYWYRQLPEEGLKFMVYLQKENIIDESGMPKERFSAEFPKEGPSILRIQQVVRGDSAAYFCASSTTGKTEAFFGQGTRLTVV.

In its sample, this clone was seen many times. J is TRBJ1-2 and V is TRBV28; D remains ambiguous. CDR1 is MDHEN and CDR2 is SYDVKM in the germline V gene. The CDR3 contains 12 residues. V shed 3 bases and J shed 4 bases, with 6 bases lying between them. This CDR3 reads CASSFGSYGYTF. The CDR3 region has the DNA TGTGCCAGCAGTTTCGGGAGCTATGGCTACACCTTC.

This clone turned up a few times. A read error is possible here, since a much larger clone lies one base away. The CDR3 region is CASSPAYEQYF. Written as DNA, the CDR3 is TGTGCCAGCAGCCCAGCCTACGAGCAGTACTTC. This sequence joins TRBV7-8 and TRBJ2-7, with D unresolved. The germline gives CDR1 SGHVS, CDR2 FQNEAQ. The CDR3 extends over 11 amino acids. Trimming left V 5 bases short and J 2 bases short, with 4 bases between. Complete variable domain (other parts from reference TRBV7-8 and TRBJ2-7): GAGVSQSPRYKVAKRGQDVALRCDPISGHVSLFWYQQALGQGPEFLTYFQNEAQLDKSGLPSDRFFAERPEGSVSTLKIQRTQQEDSAVYLCASSPAYEQYFGPGTRLTVT.

This clone was counted at least ten times. The chain is built from TRBV11-2 and TRBJ2-2, with TRBD2 as a possible D gene (6 bases). The V gene lost 7 bases and the J gene lost 2 bases, with 14 bases spanning the gap. Germline V gene sequence: CDR1 SGHAT, CDR2 FQNNGV. This CDR3 region has 15 residues. CDR3 nucleotides: TGTGCCAGCAACTCCTTAGGACTAAACACCGGGGAGCTGTTTTTT. It specifies CASNSLGLNTGELFF.

There are many counts of this clone. The J gene is TRBJ2-2, the V gene TRBV7-9; D possibly corresponds to TRBD2 (5 bases). Trimming removed 2 bases at V and 6 bases at J, with 13 bases between. The CDR3 consists of 15 residues. Germline values: CDR1 SEHNR, CDR2 FQNEAQ (reference sequence). CDR3 in DNA: TGTGCCAGCAGCTTAAGCGCCCTCGGGGCCGGGGAGCTGTTTTTT. It codes for CASSLSALGAGELFF.

This clone was counted ten times or more. V and J are TRBV11-3 and TRBJ2-3, with D possibly matching TRBD2 (5 bases). CDR1 and CDR2 from the germline V gene are SGHNT and YENEEA. This CDR3 is 15 amino acids long. Between the trimmed V and J ends, which lost 4 bases and 2 bases, there was a span of 13 bases. In nucleotides, the CDR3 is TGTGCCAGCAGCTCAGGAGGAGACTACACAGATACGCAGTATTTT. Translating gives CASSSGGDYTDTQYF.